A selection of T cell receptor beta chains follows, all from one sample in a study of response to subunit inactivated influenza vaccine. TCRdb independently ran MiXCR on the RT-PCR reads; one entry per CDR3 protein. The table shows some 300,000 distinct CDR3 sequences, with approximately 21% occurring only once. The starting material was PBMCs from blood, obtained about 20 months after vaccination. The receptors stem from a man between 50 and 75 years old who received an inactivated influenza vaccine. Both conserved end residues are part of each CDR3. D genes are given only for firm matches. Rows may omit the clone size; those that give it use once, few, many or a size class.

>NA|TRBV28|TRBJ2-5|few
TGTGCCAGCAGTCCCGCGGGACATCAAAAAGAGACCCAGTACTTC
CASSPAGHQKETQYF
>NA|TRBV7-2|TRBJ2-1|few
TGTGCCAGCAGCTTACTTCTGGCCAGTGAGCAGTTCTTC
CASSLLLASEQFF
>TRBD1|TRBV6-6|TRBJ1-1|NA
TGTGCCAGCACCTACCCAGGGGGTGGTGAAGCTTTCTTT
CASTYPGGGEAFF
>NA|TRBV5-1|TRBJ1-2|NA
TGCGCCAGCAGCTTGGACAGGGTTAACTATGGCTACACCTTC
CASSLDRVNYGYTF
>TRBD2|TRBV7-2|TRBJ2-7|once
TGTGCCAGCAGCTTATCTGCGGGGGGCCCCTACGAGCAGTACTTC
CASSLSAGGPYEQYF
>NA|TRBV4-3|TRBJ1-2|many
TGCGCCAGCAGCCAAGCTGTTCCGGGACATAATAACTATGGCTACACCTTC
CASSQAVPGHNNYGYTF
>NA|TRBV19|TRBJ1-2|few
TGTGCCAGTACCTACAGGAATTATGGCTACACCTTC
CASTYRNYGYTF
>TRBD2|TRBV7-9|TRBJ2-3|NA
TGTGCCAGCAGCGTAGTAGGACTAGCGGCTCTAAAGGTTACGCAGTATTTT
CASSVVGLAALKVTQYF
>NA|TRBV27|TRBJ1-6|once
TGTGCCAGCAGTTTTCTCGGGAGCAATTCACCCCTCCACTTT
CASSFLGSNSPLHF
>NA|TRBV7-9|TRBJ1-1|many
TGTGCCAGCAGCGTCAGGGAGGGGAACACTGAAGCTTTCTTT
CASSVREGNTEAFF
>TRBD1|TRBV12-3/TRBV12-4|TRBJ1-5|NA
TGTGCCAGCAGTCCCGACAGGGGTGGGCGCAATCAGCCCCAGCATTTT
CASSPDRGGRNQPQHF